The 16 T cell receptor beta chains reported below all come from one sample, sequenced in a study of CXCR3-negative and CXCR3-positive naive CD8 T cells. General study findings and limits: When CXCR3-positive naive cells were set against CXCR3-negative naive cells, the former had more hydrophobic TRB CDR3s.

The TRB cDNA libraries were prepared by 5' RACE with UMI labels. With the 5' RACE reads reprocessed, TCRdb shows one record per CDR3 protein and no DNA. This repertoire includes 65,000 to 90,000 distinct CDR3 sequences. Their specific antigens are unknown. The material sequenced was naive CXCR3+ CD8+ T cells from blood. The subset was: CD45RO-CCR7+CD27+CD95- naive CD8+ T cells expressing CXCR3 (TNR3+). Every receptor here comes from a human donor in good health. Some clones in this sample may be carry-over from other donors' samples.

The chain carries TRBV4-2 and TRBJ2-2; TCRdb designates TRBD1, a call that cannot be tested without DNA. Per the germline V gene, CDR1 is LGHNA and CDR2 is YNFKEQ. The length of the CDR3 is 16 residues. This chain's CDR3 is CASSQALAGDHGELFF.

V is TRBV25-1 and J is TRBJ2-5; TCRdb proposes TRBD2, but this gene call is untestable without DNA. This CDR3 is built from 16 residues. Germline CDR1 is MGHDK and CDR2 is SYGVNS. CDR3 protein: CASSEFEGWESETQYF.

This chain connects TRBV11-2 to TRBJ2-7; TCRdb proposes TRBD2, but this gene call is untestable without DNA. The CDR3 has 14 amino acids. From germline, CDR1 is SGHAT and CDR2 FQNNGV. The CDR3 loop is CASSLLSGGTEQYF.

The V and J genes are TRBV28 and TRBJ2-6. The CDR3 has 13 amino acids. CDR1 is MDHEN, CDR2 SYDVKM, per germline. This CDR3 reads CASSWTGANVLTF.

The chain employs TRBV6-6 and TRBJ2-7; as DNA is missing, the TRBD2 call by TCRdb cannot be tested. Germline loops: CDR1 MNHNY, CDR2 SVGAGI (reference sequence). The CDR3 length is 18 residues. CDR3 sequence: CASSERSPTGPTPYEQYF.

The genes are TRBV6-2 or TRBV6-3 and TRBJ2-7. The germline V gene has CDR1 MNHEY and CDR2 SVGEGT. CDR3 length equals 13 residues. The CDR3 protein is CASSYASTYEQYF.

This chain joins TRBV5-1 and TRBJ2-1. Germline V gives CDR1 SGHRS, CDR2 YFSETQ. CDR3 length: 12 residues. CDR3 sequence: CASSLNSNEQFF. Full variable domain (rest looked up from reference TRBV5-1 and TRBJ2-1): KAGVTQTPRYLIKTRGQQVTLSCSPISGHRSVSWYQQTPGQGLQFLFEYFSETQRNKGNFPGRFSGRQFSNSRSEMNVSTLELGDSALYLCASSLNSNEQFFGPGTRLTVL.

The genes are TRBV6-6 and TRBJ2-1; TCRdb's assignment of TRBD2 cannot be checked, as there is no DNA. Germline CDR1 is MNHNY and CDR2 is SVGAGI (reference sequence). The CDR3 covers 15 residues. CDR3 loop: CASSTTSGADNEQFF.

This chain joins TRBV7-2 and TRBJ2-7; TCRdb outputs TRBD1, but without DNA this stays unchecked. Germline CDR1 is SGHTA and CDR2 is FQGNSA. CDR3 size: 13 residues. CDR3: CAVNEQGRYEQYF.

J is TRBJ2-5 and V is TRBV7-8; TCRdb's assignment of TRBD1 cannot be checked, as there is no DNA. Germline CDR1 and CDR2: SGHVS and FQNEAQ. This CDR3 is 14 amino acids long. CDR3 protein: CASTPRQGEETQYF.

This chain links TRBV29-1 with TRBJ2-7; no DNA is available, so the TRBD1 call from TCRdb remains unchecked. Germline V gene lookup returns CDR1 SQVTM and CDR2 ANQGSEA. The CDR3 sequence is 13 residues long. Here the CDR3 reads CSAQDRGLYEQYF.

V gene TRBV29-1 combines with J gene TRBJ2-7. Germline lookup yields CDR1 SQVTM and CDR2 ANQGSEA. This CDR3 is built from 11 residues. CDR3: CSVGQDYEQYF.

The chain combines TRBV12-3 or TRBV12-4 with TRBJ2-7. This CDR3 has 14 amino acids. CDR3 sequence: CASSLSGGSYEQYF.

J is TRBJ2-1 and V is TRBV28; TCRdb's assignment of TRBD2 cannot be checked, as there is no DNA. This CDR3 spans 13 amino acids. Germline CDR1 MDHEN, CDR2 SYDVKM. CDR3 residues: CASTPRVVGGRAF.

The rearrangement joins TRBV2 to TRBJ2-7. The CDR3 spans 12 residues. The germline gives CDR1 SNHLY, CDR2 FYNNEI. The CDR3 is CASRVLSYEQYF.

V and J are TRBV29-1 and TRBJ1-1. The CDR3 contains 12 residues. CDR1 is SQVTM, CDR2 ANQGSEA, per germline. The CDR3 here is CSVEAENTEAFF.